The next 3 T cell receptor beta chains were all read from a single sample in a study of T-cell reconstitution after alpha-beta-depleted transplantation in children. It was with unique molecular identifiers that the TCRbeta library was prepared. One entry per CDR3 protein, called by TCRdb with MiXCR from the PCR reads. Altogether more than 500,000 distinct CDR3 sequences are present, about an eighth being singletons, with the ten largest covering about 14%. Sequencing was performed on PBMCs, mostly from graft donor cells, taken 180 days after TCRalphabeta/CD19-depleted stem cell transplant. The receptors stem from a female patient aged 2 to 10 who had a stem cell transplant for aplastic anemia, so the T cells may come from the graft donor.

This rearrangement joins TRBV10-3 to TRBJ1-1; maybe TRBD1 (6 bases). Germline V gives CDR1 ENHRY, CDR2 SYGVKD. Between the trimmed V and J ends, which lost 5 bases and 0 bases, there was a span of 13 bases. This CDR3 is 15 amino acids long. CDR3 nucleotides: TGTGCCATCAGTCCGACAGGCGAAGTGAACACTGAAGCTTTCTTT. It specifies CAISPTGEVNTEAFF.

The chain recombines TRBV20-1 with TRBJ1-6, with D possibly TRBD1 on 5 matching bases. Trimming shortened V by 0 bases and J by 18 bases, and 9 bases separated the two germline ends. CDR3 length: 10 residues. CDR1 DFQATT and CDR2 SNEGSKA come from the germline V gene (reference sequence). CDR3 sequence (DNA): TGCAGTGCTAGAGACAGGGACCCCCACTTT. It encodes CSARDRDPHF.

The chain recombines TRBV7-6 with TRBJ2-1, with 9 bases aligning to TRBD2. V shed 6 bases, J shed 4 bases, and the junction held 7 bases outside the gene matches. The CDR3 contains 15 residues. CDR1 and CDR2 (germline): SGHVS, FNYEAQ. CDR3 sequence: CASSDFTSGYNEQFF. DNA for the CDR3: TGTGCCAGCAGTGACTTTACTAGCGGGTACAATGAGCAGTTCTTC.